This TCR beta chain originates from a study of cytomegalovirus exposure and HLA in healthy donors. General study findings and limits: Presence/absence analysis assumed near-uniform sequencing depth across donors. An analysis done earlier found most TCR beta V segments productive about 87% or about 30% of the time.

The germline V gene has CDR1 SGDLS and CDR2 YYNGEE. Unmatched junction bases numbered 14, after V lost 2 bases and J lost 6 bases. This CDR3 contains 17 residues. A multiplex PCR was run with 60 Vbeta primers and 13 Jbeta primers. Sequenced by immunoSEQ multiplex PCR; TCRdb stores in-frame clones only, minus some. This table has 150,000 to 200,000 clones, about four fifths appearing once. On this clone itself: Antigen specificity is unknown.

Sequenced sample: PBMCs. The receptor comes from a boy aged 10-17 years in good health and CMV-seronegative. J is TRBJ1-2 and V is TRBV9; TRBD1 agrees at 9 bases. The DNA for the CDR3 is TGTGCCAGCAGCGTGGCCGAGCTAAAACAGGGGGCCCATGGCTACACCTTC. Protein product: CASSVAELKQGAHGYTF.